This T cell receptor (beta chain) emerged from a study of blood T cell repertoires in COVID-19 (TCRdb year 2020). About the study as a whole: Collaborator samples came from the United States, Italy and Spain and covered acute and convalescent phases of COVID-19. The dataset comprised deeply sampled blood TCRbeta repertoires from subjects exposed to, actively infected with, or recovered from COVID-19. The sample metadata nearly always contained a de-identified subject ID, COVID-19 status, age in years and sex. Where available, HLA class I and class II types were taken from metadata supplied by the sample provider and were not determined by assay-based typing. The material from the prospective study consisted of cDNA or gDNA derived from T cells, B-cell-depleted T cells, or PBMCs. Samples were obtained from the ongoing ImmuneRACE study (first 160 participants) and from roughly 1,300 subjects provided by 6 global collaborators. A freely available public database, intended as a resource for researchers studying the immune response to SARS-CoV-2, is where the repertoires were released.

CDR3 length: 15 amino acids, cysteine to phenylalanine. Only CDR3 DNA remains: 45 bases, in frame from the first base. Trimming removed 0 bases from V and 2 bases from J, leaving 8 bases between the germline ends. In the germline V gene, CDR1 corresponds to LGHNA and CDR2 to YNFKEQ. TCRbeta CDR3 regions were amplified from genomic DNA using the immunoSEQ Assay, a bias-controlled multiplex PCR. On the authors' methods: The number of nucleated cells in each sample was estimated from the amplification of reference gene primers within the assay. Sequence reads were collapsed and filtered to measure the absolute abundance of every unique TCRbeta CDR3 rearrangement. For each sample, productive Simpson clonality was calculated by taking the square root of Simpson's diversity index across productive rearrangements. TCRdb provides this immuneACCESS table in a form limited to in-frame rearrangements. Some clones are lacking; in checked studies, under half of them reflect an unresolved V gene, and why the rest are absent is not known. The V and J calls and clone size were taken over from that table, and D and trimming were inferred from the DNA. In this sample the table shows about 280,000 clones, roughly 85% of which occur a single time. The ten most abundant clones make up 7.5% to 10% of the sample.

What the authors observed across the whole study: Clinical and demographic metadata were provided uncurated, with the amount varying by source and participant.

Another Seattle source contributed samples from volunteer blood donors who had recovered from COVID-19. The collaborating institutions used their own protocols to collect whole blood in K2EDTA tubes. For TCRbeta analysis, collaborators shipped samples as frozen whole blood, isolated PBMCs, or DNA extracted from either of those sample types. Concerning this clone itself: The clone's antigen remains unknown. No much larger clone is present one base from it, and per-base qualities are unavailable.

Material for sequencing was peripheral blood. The TCR comes from a woman in her fifties or sixties who had recovered from COVID-19. The chain uses TRBV4-2 and TRBJ1-5; a confident D gene designation cannot be given. CDR3 loop: CASSQESMGNQPQHF. The bases read TGTGCCAGCAGCCAAGAGAGTATGGGCAATCAGCCCCAGCATTTT.